The entry below describes one T cell receptor beta chain. These data come from a study of blood T cell repertoires in COVID-19. The ends lost 4 bases at V and 2 bases at J; junction bases unmatched: 5. The length of the CDR3 is 15 residues. Looked up from germline, CDR1 is MNHEY and CDR2 is SVGAGI. The method was immunoSEQ multiplex PCR; TCRdb's version includes in-frame clones alone and lacks a portion of them. The sample yields 220,000 or so clones, about 88% seen once. Sequencing was done on a sample of peripheral blood. The chain recombines TRBV6-5 with TRBJ1-5; the match to TRBD1 covers 7 bases. This TCR was recovered from a woman in her forties or fifties with COVID-19, enrolled during active disease. The CDR3 spells CASSSTGAGNQPQHF. CDR3 DNA: TGTGCCAGCAGTTCAACAGGGGCCGGCAATCAGCCCCAGCATTTT.